This entry lists 31 T cell receptor beta chains sequenced from one sample in a study of T cells in Graves' hyperthyroidism and ophthalmopathy. TCR beta CDR3 sequences were amplified from RNA transcripts. Researchers ran a first-round RT-PCR on the TCR CDR3 using the HTBI primer set. TCRdb ran MiXCR on the multiplex PCR reads and lists one entry per CDR3 protein. The sample lists about 400,000 distinct CDR3 sequences, roughly 15% occurring once. What was sequenced was blood. The origin of the receptors is an older woman with Graves' ophthalmopathy.

DNA of the CDR3: TGTGCCAGCAGCCAAGGACAGAAGCCGATCTCCTATAATTCACCCCTCCACTTT. Encoded protein: CASSQGQKPISYNSPLHF. The rearrangement links TRBV3-1 to TRBJ1-6, with D possibly being TRBD1 (5 bases). The length of the CDR3 is 18 residues. The V end was cut by 1 base, the J end by 0 bases, with 13 bases between. In germline, CDR1 is LGHDT, CDR2 YNNKEL (reference sequence).

The rearrangement links TRBV7-3 to TRBJ2-1; 12 nucleotides match TRBD1. Germline CDR1 reads SGHTA; CDR2 reads FQGTGA. V gave up 1 base and J gave up 7 bases; unmatched junction bases: 8. The CDR3 has 17 residues. For the CDR3, the DNA is TGTGCCAGCAGCTTAATTATCCCGGGACAGGGGGCTAATGAGCAGTTCTTC. This gives the protein CASSLIIPGQGANEQFF.

This clonotype was observed at least ten times. The chain joins TRBV2 to TRBJ2-1; 7 bases line up with TRBD1. CDR3 length: 15 amino acids. The junction had 7 bases not matched to a gene; V was cut back by 4 bases and J by 4 bases. CDR1 and CDR2 (germline): SNHLY, FYNNEI. CDR3 DNA sequence: TGTGCCAGCAGTGCTGACAGGGTTGTATACAATGAGCAGTTCTTC. It yields the protein CASSADRVVYNEQFF.

In its sample, this clonotype was seen many times. The rearrangement joins TRBV7-3 to TRBJ2-1; tentatively, D is TRBD2 (7 bases). The V end was cut by 0 bases, the J end by 9 bases, with 15 bases between. Germline V CDR1 and CDR2: SGHTA, FQGTGA. The CDR3 has 15 amino acids. The CDR3 sequence: CASSLTGGGFGEQFF. As DNA, the CDR3 is TGTGCCAGCAGCTTAACGGGAGGGGGGTTCGGTGAGCAGTTCTTC.

J is TRBJ2-3 and V is TRBV29-1, with TRBD1 identical over 8 bases. This CDR3 is 13 amino acids long. Per the germline V gene, CDR1 is SQVTM and CDR2 is ANQGSEA. Trimming cost V 6 bases and J 3 bases; bases outside gene matches: 5. Written as DNA, the CDR3 is TGCAGCGTCGCCAGGGGGCCGACAGATACGCAGTATTTT. Translation: CSVARGPTDTQYF.

There are a few counts of this clonotype. This sequence joins TRBV6-2 or TRBV6-3 and TRBJ1-2; D is ambiguous. Between the trimmed V and J ends, which lost 6 bases and 10 bases, there was a span of 15 bases. CDR3 length: 12 amino acids. Per germline, CDR1 MNHEY and CDR2 SVGEGT. CDR3 region: CASSSGPLDYTF. In DNA form, the CDR3 reads TGTGCCAGCAGCTCCGGGCCCCTCGACTACACCTTC.

There are many counts of this clonotype. This sequence joins TRBV7-8 and TRBJ2-5; D gene uncertain. Per the germline V gene, CDR1 is SGHVS and CDR2 is FQNEAQ. V lost 2 bases and J lost 3, with 7 bases in between. The CDR3 is made up of 13 amino acids. The CDR3 region is CASSLQREETQYF. CDR3 sequence (DNA): TGTGCCAGCAGCTTACAACGAGAAGAGACCCAGTACTTC.

This clonotype was counted many times. The chain's CDR3 is CANLRRTAGEDEQFF. The CDR3 DNA sequence: TGTGCCAACCTCCGGAGGACAGCCGGGGAAGATGAGCAGTTCTTC. The V gene is TRBV2, the J gene TRBJ2-1, with D tentatively TRBD1 (6 bases). The germline V and J ends were trimmed by 10 bases and 8 bases, with 24 bases remaining between them. The germline V gene encodes CDR1 SNHLY and CDR2 FYNNEI. The CDR3 runs 15 residues.

This clonotype appeared many times. The chain employs TRBV3-1 and TRBJ2-3, with D hard to call. The CDR3 is made up of 12 amino acids. The V and J ends lost 4 bases and 6 bases respectively, with 8 bases between them. Germline V CDR1 and CDR2: LGHDT, YNNKEL (reference sequence). CDR3 protein: CASSRFGDTQYF. CDR3 coding DNA: TGTGCCAGCAGCCGCTTTGGGGATACGCAGTATTTT.

A remark on this clonotype: At one end, the junction sequence differs from germline, possibly due to a read error. The chain is built from TRBV7-2 and TRBJ2-3; TRBD2 matches 7 bases. Germline V lookup: CDR1 SGHTA, CDR2 FQGNSA. The length of the CDR3 is 15 residues. DNA for the CDR3: TGTGCCAGCAGCCGGAGGACTAGAAGAACAGATTCGCAGTATTTT. Translating gives CASSRRTRRTDSQYF.

This clonotype showed up many times. This sequence joins TRBV20-1 and TRBJ2-3, with D possibly TRBD2 on 6 matching bases. Germline V gene data show CDR1 as DFQATT and CDR2 as SNEGSKA (reference sequence). The CDR3 extends over 15 amino acids. V was trimmed by 5 bases and J by 0 bases, leaving 15 bases between them. The CDR3 DNA sequence: TGCAGTGCTCGCGGGGATATCGGGAGCACAGATACGCAGTATTTT. Amino acid sequence: CSARGDIGSTDTQYF.

This clonotype came up a few times. The genes are TRBV10-3 and TRBJ1-3, with D hard to call. This CDR3 is built from 16 residues. Trimming removed 10 bases from V and 0 bases from J, with 19 bases in between. Germline assignment: CDR1 ENHRY and CDR2 SYGVKD. The CDR3 region has the DNA TGTGCCACCCCGATGACGGATACCCGCTCTGGAAACACCATATATTTT. It yields the protein CATPMTDTRSGNTIYF.

The chain has TRBV9 and TRBJ2-1; 8 bases are a match to TRBD2. This CDR3 contains 16 residues. V lost 0 bases and J lost 5; bases outside the gene matches: 7. Germline V gene lookup returns CDR1 SGDLS and CDR2 YYNGEE. CDR3 region: CASSVVAGGGHNEQFF. The CDR3, as DNA: TGTGCCAGCAGCGTAGTTGCGGGAGGCGGCCACAATGAGCAGTTCTTC.

This chain joins TRBV19 and TRBJ1-1; perhaps TRBD1 as D (5 bases). Deletions cut 7 bases from V and 1 base from J, with 10 bases between. The germline V gene has CDR1 LNHDA and CDR2 SQIVND (reference sequence). This CDR3 contains 13 residues. The DNA of the CDR3 is TGTGCCAGTAACCGAGGGGAGAACACTGAAGCTTTCTTT. Translated: CASNRGENTEAFF.

The table lists this clonotype with many counts. The rearrangement uses TRBV28 and TRBJ1-1; possible D gene TRBD1, 5 bases. V lost 3 bases to trimming and J lost 3 bases, with 14 bases between them. The CDR3 runs to 15 residues. Per the germline V gene, CDR1 is MDHEN and CDR2 is SYDVKM. CDR3 loop: CASSLPGIRYTEAFF. CDR3 DNA sequence: TGTGCCAGCAGTTTGCCAGGGATTCGTTACACTGAAGCTTTCTTT.

This clonotype was observed many times. The chain joins TRBV5-1 to TRBJ2-2, with D perhaps matching TRBD1 or TRBD2 (5 bases each). CDR1 SGHRS and CDR2 YFSETQ come from the germline V gene. The CDR3 is 17 residues long. Trimming shortened V by 0 bases and J by 6 bases, and 18 bases separated the two germline ends. In nucleotides, the CDR3 is TGCGCCAGCAGCTTGGCCAGGGAGAGCACTACACCCGGGGAGCTGTTTTTT. Translation gives CASSLARESTTPGELFF.

Ten or more counts support this clonotype. The rearrangement links TRBV7-3 to TRBJ2-3, with 7 bases that match TRBD2. From germline, CDR1 is SGHTA and CDR2 FQGTGA. The CDR3 is 15 residues long. Trimming cost V 0 bases and J 0 bases; bases outside gene matches: 0. This CDR3 reads CASSLTGLSTDTQYF. CDR3 in DNA: TGTGCCAGCAGCTTAACGGGACTAAGCACAGATACGCAGTATTTT.

This clonotype came up many times. The V gene is TRBV20-1, the J gene TRBJ2-1; D unclear. Trimming left V 3 bases short and J 0 bases short, with 9 bases between. The CDR3 length is 14 residues. Germline CDR1 is DFQATT and CDR2 is SNEGSKA (reference sequence). CDR3 nucleotide sequence: TGCAGTGCTAGCGGCAAGAGCTCCTACAATGAGCAGTTCTTC. Amino acid sequence: CSASGKSSYNEQFF.

The V call is TRBV14, the J call TRBJ1-4; perhaps TRBD1 as D (5 bases). The CDR3 contains 14 residues. Trimming took off 3 bases at V and 8 bases at J, with 13 bases between the two ends. Germline V gene lookup returns CDR1 SGHDN and CDR2 FVKESK. The CDR3 is CASSQPGLGEKLFF. CDR3 DNA sequence: TGTGCCAGCAGCCAGCCGGGACTCGGGGAAAAACTGTTTTTT.

The table lists this clonotype with many counts. This chain joins TRBV20-1 and TRBJ2-3, with D possibly TRBD1 on 7 matching bases. V was pared by 5 bases and J by 1 base, with 13 bases between. Germline loops: CDR1 DFQATT, CDR2 SNEGSKA (reference sequence). The CDR3 consists of 14 residues. The CDR3 sequence is CSAGGTAGTDTQYF. The DNA of the CDR3 is TGCAGTGCTGGGGGGACAGCAGGCACAGATACGCAGTATTTT.

This clonotype was recorded at least ten times. The V and J genes are TRBV11-2 and TRBJ2-7; TRBD2 matches 11 bases. CDR1 and CDR2 from the germline V gene are SGHAT and FQNNGV. The ends lost 5 bases at V and 3 bases at J; junction bases unmatched: 6. This CDR3 has 15 amino acids. CDR3: CASSPGLAEVYEQYF. CDR3 DNA sequence: TGTGCCAGCAGCCCGGGACTAGCGGAAGTCTACGAGCAGTACTTC.

This clonotype was recorded many times. The chain employs TRBV5-1 and TRBJ2-7; maybe TRBD1 (5 bases). The germline V gene has CDR1 SGHRS and CDR2 YFSETQ. The CDR3 loop spans 15 amino acids. The V gene lost 5 bases and the J gene lost 0 bases, with 15 bases spanning the gap. This CDR3 is CASRTDSPSSYEQYF. In DNA form, the CDR3 reads TGCGCCAGCAGAACCGACAGCCCGAGCTCCTACGAGCAGTACTTC.

This clonotype occurred many times. The gene calls are TRBV29-1 and TRBJ1-2; the D gene is possibly TRBD1 (5 bases). This CDR3 spans 13 amino acids. Germline V gene sequence: CDR1 SQVTM, CDR2 ANQGSEA. Trimming pared 0 bases from V and 2 bases from J, leaving 7 bases between. This CDR3 reads CSVEDRGNYGYTF. CDR3 nucleotides: TGCAGCGTTGAAGATCGGGGGAACTATGGCTACACCTTC.

This clonotype occurred a few times. The chain carries TRBV6-9 and TRBJ2-1; TRBD2 aligns across 8 bases. This CDR3 is 16 amino acids long. The J segment lost 0 bases and the V segment lost 3 bases, leaving 4 bases of the junction unmatched. CDR1 MNHGY and CDR2 SVAAGI come from the germline V gene. CDR3 DNA sequence: TGTGCCAGCAGTTACAGTAGCGGGACCTCCTACAATGAGCAGTTCTTC. It codes for CASSYSSGTSYNEQFF.

This clonotype has a count of ten or more. The rearrangement uses TRBV12-3 or TRBV12-4 and TRBJ2-3; TRBD2 aligns across 8 bases. The V gene end was trimmed by 5 bases and the J gene end by 6 bases; junction bases not matched to a gene: 16. This CDR3 comprises 17 residues. Here the CDR3 DNA reads TGTGCCAGCAGTCCCCGTACCGGGACTAGAATCCGGGATACGCAGTATTTT. This translates into CASSPRTGTRIRDTQYF.

This clonotype was seen ten or more times. The rearrangement links TRBV6-6 to TRBJ2-1; 7 bases match TRBD2. Trimming took 0 bases from V and 0 from J; bases not matched to a gene: 11. The CDR3 is 19 amino acids. From germline, CDR1 is MNHNY and CDR2 SVGAGI (reference sequence). CDR3 sequence: CASSYSVGRAESSYNEQFF. In DNA, the CDR3 is TGTGCCAGCAGTTACTCGGTAGGGAGGGCGGAGAGCTCCTACAATGAGCAGTTCTTC.

The CDR3 coding sequence is TGTGCCAGCAGCTTAGGGGACAGCCGTGAAAAACTGTTTTTT. Translated: CASSLGDSREKLFF. V usage is TRBV7-9 and J usage is TRBJ1-4, with 7 bases lining up with TRBD1. CDR1 is SEHNR and CDR2 is FQNEAQ in the germline V gene (reference sequence). The trim removed 1 base at V and 7 bases at J, leaving 3 bases unmatched. The CDR3 spans 14 residues.

The chain couples TRBV9 to TRBJ2-3; TRBD1 aligns across 7 bases. CDR1 and CDR2 from the germline V gene are SGDLS and YYNGEE. This CDR3 contains 14 residues. V shed 5 bases and J 2 bases; nucleotides not matched to a gene: 5. The CDR3 loop is CASRKTGPTDTQYF. CDR3 in DNA: TGTGCCAGCAGGAAGACAGGGCCCACAGATACGCAGTATTTT. The whole variable domain, remainder taken from reference TRBV9 and TRBJ2-3, is DSGVTQTPKHLITATGQRVTLRCSPRSGDLSVYWYQQSLDQGLQFLIQYYNGEERAKGNILERFSAQQFPDLHSELNLSSLELGDSALYFCASRKTGPTDTQYFGPGTRLTVL.

This clonotype was seen at least ten times. The chain links TRBV28 to TRBJ2-7; D remains unclear. V was pared by 3 bases and J by 3 bases, with 9 bases between. CDR1 is MDHEN, CDR2 SYDVKM, per germline. The CDR3 runs 13 residues. The CDR3 nucleotides are TGTGCCAGCAGTTTCCCATCCCGCTACGAGCAGTACTTC. It translates to CASSFPSRYEQYF.

Ten or more counts support this clonotype. This chain's CDR3 is CSARDRGVTYEQYF. The CDR3, as DNA: TGCAGTGCTAGAGATCGGGGCGTAACCTACGAGCAGTACTTC. The chain uses TRBV20-1 and TRBJ2-7, with D perhaps being TRBD1 or TRBD2 (5 bases each). V was cut by 0 bases and J by 2 bases, with 11 bases left in between. CDR1 is DFQATT and CDR2 is SNEGSKA in the germline V gene (reference sequence). This CDR3 comprises 14 residues.

This clonotype was seen at least ten times. The chain links TRBV24-1 to TRBJ2-7; maybe TRBD1 (6 bases). Deletions cut 3 bases from V and 3 bases from J, with 14 bases between. This CDR3 has 15 residues. Germline CDR1 KGHDR, CDR2 SFDVKD. CDR3 amino acids: CATSDAGTTGYEQYF. CDR3 DNA sequence: TGTGCCACCAGTGATGCCGGGACAACGGGCTACGAGCAGTACTTC.